This T cell receptor beta chain was sequenced during a study of blood T cell repertoires in COVID-19 (dated by TCRdb to about 2020). Looking at the study overall: The collaborator samples originated in the United States, Italy and Spain and spanned the acute and convalescent phases of COVID-19. Where available, HLA class I and class II types were obtained from metadata supplied by the sample provider rather than from assay-based typing. The repertoires were made available in a free public database intended to serve as a resource for research on the immune response to SARS-CoV-2. Subjects who had been exposed to COVID-19, were actively infected with it, or had recovered from it provided the deeply sampled blood TCRbeta repertoires that made up the dataset. Samples were obtained from the ongoing ImmuneRACE study (first 160 participants) and from some 1,200 subjects provided by 6 global collaborators. The prospective study material was composed of cDNA or gDNA derived from T cells, B-cell-depleted T cells, or PBMCs. A de-identified subject ID, COVID-19 status, age in years and sex were almost always included in the sample metadata. Overall study outcomes, separate from this receptor: The quantity of clinical and demographic metadata differed by source and by participant and was supplied without curation.

Whole blood was collected in K2EDTA tubes by collaborating institutions according to the institutions' own protocols. For TCRbeta analysis, collaborator samples were shipped as frozen whole blood, as isolated PBMCs, or as DNA extracted from either sample type. Details on this clone: The clone's antigen remains unknown. Base qualities are not at hand, and no much larger clone is one base apart.

TCRbeta CDR3 regions were amplified from genomic DNA using the immunoSEQ Assay, a bias-controlled multiplex PCR. In the authors' own workflow: The number of nucleated cells in each sample was estimated by amplification of reference gene primers within the assay. Sequence reads were collapsed and filtered to measure the absolute abundance of every unique TCRbeta CDR3 rearrangement. For each sample, productive Simpson clonality was calculated as the square root of Simpson's diversity index across productive rearrangements. TCRdb provides this immuneACCESS table in a form limited to in-frame rearrangements. Some clones are lacking; in checked studies, under half of them reflect an unresolved V gene, and why the rest are absent is not known. V, J and clone size were drawn from that table, and D and trimming were deduced from the DNA. The sample table holds about 140,000 clones, of which about 84% were seen once. The ten largest clones capture under 10% of the sample.

The sequencing sample was made of peripheral blood. This receptor was obtained from a woman over 75 in a cohort sampled during active or convalescent COVID-19.

The bases read TGTGCCAGCTCACCACCTAATCGGGGGGGCGCCGGGGAGCTGTTTTTT. Translated, this gives CASSPPNRGGAGELFF. The rearrangement joined TRBV18 to TRBJ2-2, and TRBD2 aligns with 8 junction nucleotides. CDR1 KGHSH and CDR2 LQKENI were looked up in the germline V gene. The CDR3 contains 16 residues, cysteine and phenylalanine counted. The read is trimmed to its CDR3 DNA, 48 bases read in frame from base 1. V is cut back by 0 bases and J by 6 bases, with 6 bases in the junction unmatched.